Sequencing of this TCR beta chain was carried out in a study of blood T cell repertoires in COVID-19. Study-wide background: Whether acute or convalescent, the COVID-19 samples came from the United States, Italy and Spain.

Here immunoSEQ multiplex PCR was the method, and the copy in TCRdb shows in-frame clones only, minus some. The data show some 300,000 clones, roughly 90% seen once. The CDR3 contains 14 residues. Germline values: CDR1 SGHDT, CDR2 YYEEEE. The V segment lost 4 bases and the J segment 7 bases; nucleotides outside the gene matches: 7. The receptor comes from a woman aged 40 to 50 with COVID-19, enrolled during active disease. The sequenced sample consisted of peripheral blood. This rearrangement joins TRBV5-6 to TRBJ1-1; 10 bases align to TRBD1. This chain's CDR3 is CASSHPDRGREAFF. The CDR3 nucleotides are TGTGCCAGCAGCCATCCAGACAGGGGGCGTGAAGCTTTCTTT. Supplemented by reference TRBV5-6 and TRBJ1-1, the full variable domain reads DAGVTQSPTHLIKTRGQQVTLRCSPKSGHDTVSWYQQALGQGPQFIFQYYEEEERQRGNFPDRFSGHQFPNYSSELNVNALLLGDSALYLCASSHPDRGREAFFGQGTRLTVV.